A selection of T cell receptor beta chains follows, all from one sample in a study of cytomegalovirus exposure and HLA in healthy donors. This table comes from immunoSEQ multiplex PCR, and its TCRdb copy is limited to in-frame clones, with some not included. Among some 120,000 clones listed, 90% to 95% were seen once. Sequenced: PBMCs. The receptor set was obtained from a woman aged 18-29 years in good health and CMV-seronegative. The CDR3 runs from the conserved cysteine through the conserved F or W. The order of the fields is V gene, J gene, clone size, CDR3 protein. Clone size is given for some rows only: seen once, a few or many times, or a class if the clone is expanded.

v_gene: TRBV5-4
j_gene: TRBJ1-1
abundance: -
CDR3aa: CASSLKVPGDTEAFF

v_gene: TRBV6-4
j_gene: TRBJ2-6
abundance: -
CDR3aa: CASSPSSGANVLTF

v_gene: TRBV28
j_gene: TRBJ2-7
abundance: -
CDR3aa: CASSYTSGASYEQYF

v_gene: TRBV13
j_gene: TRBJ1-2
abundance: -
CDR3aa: CASSSGGAGYTF

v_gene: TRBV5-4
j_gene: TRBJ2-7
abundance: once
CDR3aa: CASSLDAGKSYEQYF

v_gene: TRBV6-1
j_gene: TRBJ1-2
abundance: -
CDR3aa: CASSGSGQSYGYTF

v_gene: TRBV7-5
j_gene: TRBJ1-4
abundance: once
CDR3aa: CARSLRETGEKLFF

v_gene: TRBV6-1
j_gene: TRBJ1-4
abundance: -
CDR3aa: CASQTAGGEKLFF

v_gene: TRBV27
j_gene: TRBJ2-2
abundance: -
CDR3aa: CASSFRNPNTGELFF

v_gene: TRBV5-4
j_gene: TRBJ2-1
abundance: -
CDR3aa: CASSRGTVHSYNEQFF

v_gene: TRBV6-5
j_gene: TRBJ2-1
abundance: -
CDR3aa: CASSFLSRLVYNEQFF

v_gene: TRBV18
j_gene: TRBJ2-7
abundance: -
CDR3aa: CASSTLPDSPYEQYF

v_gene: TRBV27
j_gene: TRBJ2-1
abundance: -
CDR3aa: CASSFLAGSSYNEQFF

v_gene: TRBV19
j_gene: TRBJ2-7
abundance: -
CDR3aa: CARRDTNYEQYF

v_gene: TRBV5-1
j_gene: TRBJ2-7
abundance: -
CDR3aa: CASSRGAGQTYEQYF

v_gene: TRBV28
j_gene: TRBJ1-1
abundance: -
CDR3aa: CASSGRGPQPEAFF

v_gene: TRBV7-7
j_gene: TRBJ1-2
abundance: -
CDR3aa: CASSLRPEQANYGYTF

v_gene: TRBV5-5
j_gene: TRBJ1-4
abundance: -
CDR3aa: CASSSYDRNQEKLFF

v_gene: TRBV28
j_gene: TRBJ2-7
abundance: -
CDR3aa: CASSLRGNSYEQYF

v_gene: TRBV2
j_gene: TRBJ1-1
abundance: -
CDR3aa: CASSFATRGTEAFF

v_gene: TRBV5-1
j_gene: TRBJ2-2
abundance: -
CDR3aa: CASSWATTNTGELFF

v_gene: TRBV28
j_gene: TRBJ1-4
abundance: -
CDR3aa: CASTPGDGEKLFF

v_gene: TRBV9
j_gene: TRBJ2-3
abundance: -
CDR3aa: CASSALGVTDTQYF

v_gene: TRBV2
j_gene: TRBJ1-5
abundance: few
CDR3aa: CASTQGSGDRGQPQHF

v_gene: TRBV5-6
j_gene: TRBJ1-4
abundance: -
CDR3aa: CASSGGNGVDGEKLFF

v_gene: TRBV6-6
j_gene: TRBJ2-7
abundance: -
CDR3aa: CASSYSDSGRYEQYF

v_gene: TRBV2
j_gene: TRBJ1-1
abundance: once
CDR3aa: CANLRGMDTEAFF

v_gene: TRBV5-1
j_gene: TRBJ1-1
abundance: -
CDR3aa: CASRGQGMNTEAFF

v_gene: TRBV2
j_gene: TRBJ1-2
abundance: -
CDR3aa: CASSESPGHSYGYTF

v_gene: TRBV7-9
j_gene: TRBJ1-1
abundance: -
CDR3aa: CASGADGTEAFF

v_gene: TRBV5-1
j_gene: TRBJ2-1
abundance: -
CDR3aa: CASSFGGTGYNEQFF